Sequencing of this TCR beta chain was carried out in a study of T cell responses to AZD1222 COVID-19 vaccine. The CDR3 contains 12 residues. Germline CDR1 reads MDHEN; CDR2 reads SYDVKM. V dropped 10 bases and J dropped 4 bases, with 13 bases sitting between them. In this sample, this clone turned up a few times. Its specificity is unknown. General study results and limits: Receipt of two AZD1222 doses was followed by a rise in Spike-specific TCR breadth and depth. Only after the peak T cell response were repertoires sampled. Clonal diversity was possibly underestimated, and the donors were mostly white British, with more females.

The data were produced by immunoSEQ multiplex PCR, yet TCRdb's version contains in-frame clones alone and is incomplete. The repertoire holds under 150,000 clones, with 93% as singletons. This TCR was recovered from an adult in good health. The chain is built from TRBV28 and TRBJ1-2; D possibly corresponds to TRBD1 (5 bases). The source material was peripheral blood, sampled on day 0 of AZD1222 vaccination. The CDR3 DNA follows: TGTGCCACCATCACGGGGACCTATGGCTACACCTTC. Protein product: CATITGTYGYTF.